These 32 T cell receptor beta chains came from one sample sequenced in a study of blood T cell repertoires in COVID-19. Repertoires were generated with immunoSEQ multiplex PCR, while TCRdb's copy carries only in-frame clones and drops some. The table records some 54,000 clones, 81% of them present only once. The specimen sequenced was peripheral blood. Receptors were obtained from a woman over 75 with COVID-19, enrolled during active disease.

The chain combines TRBV3-1 (or the pseudogene TRBV3-2) with TRBJ2-3; 9 bases match TRBD2. From germline, CDR1 is LGHDT and CDR2 YNNKEL (reference sequence). The CDR3 length is 16 residues. V was pared by 3 bases and J by 5 bases, with 9 bases of the junction left unmatched. The CDR3 DNA follows: TGTGCCAGCAGCCACCCGACTAGCGGCGCTCAAGATACGCAGTATTTT. Its protein product is CASSHPTSGAQDTQYF.

This clone was seen a few times. The chain is built from TRBV5-4 and TRBJ2-7, with a possible D match to TRBD2 (6 bases). CDR3 length equals 14 residues. Trimming stripped 0 bases from V and 3 bases from J, with 10 bases between. Germline lookup yields CDR1 SGHNT and CDR2 YYREEE (reference sequence). The CDR3 bases are TGTGCCAGCAGCTTGGCCGGGCGGGACTACGAGCAGTACTTC. Translation: CASSLAGRDYEQYF.

The chain uses TRBV29-1 and TRBJ2-1; D perhaps matches TRBD2 (6 bases). V lost 2 bases, J lost 12 bases, and 17 bases lay in between. This CDR3 spans 13 amino acids. CDR1 and CDR2 from the germline V gene are SQVTM and ANQGSEA. CDR3 in DNA: TGCAGCGTTGAAATGGGCGGGACGGGTAGGCAGTTCTTC. It is translated as CSVEMGGTGRQFF.

This clone has more than one count but fewer than ten. The chain employs TRBV5-1 and TRBJ1-2; no firm D call. The V gene's germline CDR1 is SGHRS and CDR2 YFSETQ. The V gene lost 2 bases and the J gene lost 8 bases, with 13 bases spanning the gap. This CDR3 is built from 13 residues. The CDR3 loop reads CASSFGGNTGYTF. The CDR3 bases are TGCGCCAGCAGCTTCGGCGGGAATACGGGCTACACCTTC.

The chain recombines TRBV4-1 with TRBJ2-7; 14 bases line up with TRBD2. From germline, CDR1 is MGHRA and CDR2 YSYEKL. This CDR3 has 19 residues. V shed 0 bases and J 0 bases; nucleotides not matched to a gene: 7. DNA for the CDR3: TGCGCCAGCAGCCAAGATCTTCGGACTAGCGGGAGGAGCTCCTACGAGCAGTACTTC. The encoded protein is CASSQDLRTSGRSSYEQYF.

The chain recombines TRBV30 with TRBJ2-2; TRBD2 aligns across 14 bases. Germline trimming cut 2 bases from V and 4 bases from J; bases unmatched to any gene: 9. Germline CDR1 is GTSNPN and CDR2 is SVGIG (reference sequence). This CDR3 contains 18 residues. The CDR3 nucleotides are TGTGCCTGGAGTCCCGGGACTAGCGGGAGTTCTCCCACCGGGGAGCTGTTTTTT. This encodes CAWSPGTSGSSPTGELFF.

The genes are TRBV10-3 and TRBJ1-1; 7 bases agree with TRBD1. The germline V gene has CDR1 ENHRY and CDR2 SYGVKD. The length of the CDR3 is 12 residues. V gave up 10 bases and J gave up 4 bases; unmatched junction bases: 6. The CDR3 is CATWDSSTEAFF. The CDR3 nucleotides are TGTGCCACCTGGGACAGCTCCACTGAAGCTTTCTTT.

The chain combines TRBV12-5 with TRBJ2-5; no clear D. V gave up 2 bases and J gave up 5 bases, with 6 bases separating them. Germline V gives CDR1 LGHNT, CDR2 FRNRAP. The CDR3 runs 12 residues. The CDR3 DNA follows: TGTGCTAGTGGTTTGTCGCGTGAGACCCAGTACTTC. Translated, it gives CASGLSRETQYF.

The chain uses TRBV19 and TRBJ2-1, with TRBD2 matching 8 bases. Germline-derived CDR1 and CDR2 are LNHDA and SQIVND (reference sequence). The trim removed 7 bases at V and 3 bases at J, leaving 8 bases unmatched. The CDR3 has 15 residues. This chain's CDR3 is CASTRGTSGYNEQFF. CDR3 nucleotides: TGTGCCAGTACGAGGGGAACTAGCGGCTACAATGAGCAGTTCTTC.

This clone came up once. The V call is TRBV12-5, the J call TRBJ2-1, with TRBD2 matching 7 bases. Unmatched junction bases numbered 7, after V lost 1 base and J lost 4 bases. There are 16 residues in the CDR3. CDR1 is LGHNT and CDR2 is FRNRAP in the germline V gene. The chain's CDR3 is CASGLGRRERYNEQFF. The CDR3 DNA follows: TGTGCTAGTGGTTTGGGTCGGCGGGAGAGGTACAATGAGCAGTTCTTC.

The rearrangement joins TRBV2 to TRBJ2-1; TRBD2 matches 13 bases. V lost 6 bases to trimming and J lost 8 bases; unmatched junction nucleotides: 7. The germline gives CDR1 SNHLY, CDR2 FYNNEI. The CDR3 sequence is 15 residues long. The CDR3 DNA follows: TGTGCCAGCAGCCCTGGGACTAGCGGGGCTCATGAGCAGTTCTTC. Translating it yields CASSPGTSGAHEQFF. The entire variable domain, with the rest obtained from reference TRBV2 and TRBJ2-1, is as follows: EPEVTQTPSHQVTQMGQEVILRCVPISNHLYFYWYRQILGQKVEFLVSFYNNEISEKSEIFDDQFSVERPDGSNFTLKIRSTKLEDSAMYFCASSPGTSGAHEQFFGPGTRLTVL.

The table lists this clone with a few counts. The gene calls are TRBV4-1 and TRBJ2-7; D might be TRBD2 (5 bases). The CDR3 is 16 amino acids. V lost 2 bases, J lost 6 bases, and 20 bases lay in between. Germline-derived CDR1 and CDR2 are MGHRA and YSYEKL. CDR3 sequence reads: CASSQSGQNPLGEQYF. The CDR3 DNA sequence: TGCGCCAGCAGCCAAAGCGGCCAGAACCCGCTCGGCGAGCAGTACTTC.

The chain uses TRBV6-4 and TRBJ2-6; D not certain. Trimming removed 8 bases at V and 1 base at J, with 18 bases between. The germline V gene has CDR1 MRHNA and CDR2 SNTAGT. CDR3 size: 17 residues. Written as DNA, the CDR3 is TGTGCCAGCCACCGGAGTCATAGATCTTCTGGGGCCAACGTCCTGACTTTC. Encoded protein: CASHRSHRSSGANVLTF.

The chain uses TRBV29-1 and TRBJ2-1; 10 bases fit TRBD2. Germline assignment: CDR1 SQVTM and CDR2 ANQGSEA. V shed 0 bases, J shed 7 bases, and the junction held 6 bases outside the gene matches. This CDR3 has 15 residues. The CDR3: CSVEESGRVYNEQFF. Here the CDR3 DNA reads TGCAGCGTTGAAGAGAGCGGGAGGGTATATAATGAGCAGTTCTTC.

V is TRBV28 and J is TRBJ2-7, with TRBD2 matching 10 bases. Germline V gives CDR1 MDHEN, CDR2 SYDVKM. The CDR3 is 14 amino acids. J lost 3 bases, V lost 3 bases, and 2 bases had no gene match. The CDR3 sequence: CASSFGTSDYEQYF. The CDR3 DNA follows: TGTGCCAGCAGTTTTGGGACTAGCGACTACGAGCAGTACTTC.

In its sample, this clone was seen a few times. This chain joins TRBV21-1 and TRBJ2-5; the D call of TRBD2 is as the table states it, not checked on the DNA. TRBV21-1 represents a pseudogene. This CDR3 comprises 15 residues. The chain's CDR3 is CASTGIAGAEETQYF. CDR3 DNA: TGTGCCAGCACCGGTATAGCGGGCGCAGAAGAGACCCAGTACTTC.

This sequence joins TRBV2 and TRBJ1-2; 8 bases fit TRBD1. Germline CDR1 is SNHLY and CDR2 is FYNNEI. V shed 7 bases, J shed 4 bases, and the junction held 5 bases outside the gene matches. The CDR3 is made up of 13 amino acids. The CDR3 sequence: CASTDRGPYGYTF. CDR3 DNA sequence: TGTGCCAGCACTGACAGGGGTCCCTATGGCTACACCTTC.

This clone is labeled as large (0.1 to 1%). The gene calls are TRBV3-1 (or the pseudogene TRBV3-2) and TRBJ1-1; unclear D gene. This CDR3 is built from 17 residues. CDR1 and CDR2 (germline): LGHDT, YNNKEL (reference sequence). Trimming cost V 1 base and J 1 base, with 16 bases left between them. The CDR3 region has the DNA TGTGCCAGCAGCCAAGTCCCCCTGGGGAGGCCGAACACTGAAGCTTTCTTT. Translating it yields CASSQVPLGRPNTEAFF.

This clone has at least ten counts. The rearrangement joins TRBV20-1 to TRBJ2-4; TRBD1 might be the D (5 bases). This CDR3 spans 14 amino acids. Between the trimmed V and J ends, which lost 3 bases and 2 bases, there was a span of 11 bases. The germline CDR1 and CDR2 sequences are DFQATT and SNEGSKA (reference sequence). The CDR3 sequence: CSASSQGPKNIQYF. The DNA for the CDR3 is TGCAGTGCTAGTAGCCAGGGCCCCAAAAACATTCAGTACTTC.

The chain combines TRBV4-1 with TRBJ2-5; possibly TRBD2 for D (6 bases). V lost 4 bases, J lost 5 bases, and 20 bases lay in between. The germline gives CDR1 MGHRA, CDR2 YSYEKL. The CDR3 extends over 16 amino acids. The CDR3 DNA reads as TGCGCCAGCAGCCCCACAGGTTACCTCGCGGGGGAGACCCAGTACTTC. This encodes CASSPTGYLAGETQYF.

V usage is TRBV5-1 and J usage is TRBJ2-7, with 9 bases lining up with TRBD1. Germline V CDR1 and CDR2: SGHRS, YFSETQ. This CDR3 contains 14 residues. V trimming: 2 bases; J trimming: 2 bases; junction bases outside the gene matches: 2. DNA of the CDR3: TGCGCCAGCAGCTTTCGACAGGGGGCCTACGAGCAGTACTTC. Its translation: CASSFRQGAYEQYF.

The chain carries TRBV30 and TRBJ2-1; a weak D match, TRBD1 (6 bases). This CDR3 is built from 13 residues. Germline loops: CDR1 GTSNPN, CDR2 SVGIG (reference sequence). V dropped 0 bases and J dropped 8 bases, with 11 bases sitting between them. The CDR3 DNA follows: TGTGCCTGGAGTGTTCAGGGGAATCATGAGCAGTTCTTC. It codes for CAWSVQGNHEQFF.

For the CDR3, the DNA is TGTGCCAGCAGTTACAGCCGGGAGCTGTTTTTT. Its translation: CASSYSRELFF. The chain joins TRBV6-6 to TRBJ2-2; unclear D gene. V was trimmed by 2 bases and J by 9 bases, leaving 4 bases between them. Germline V CDR1 and CDR2: MNHNY, SVGAGI (reference sequence). The CDR3 is made up of 11 amino acids.

The chain links TRBV23-1 to TRBJ1-4; D gene ambiguous. TRBV23-1 carries the ORF label, with uncertain function. This CDR3 has 16 residues. With 2 bases removed from V and 0 bases from J, the gap between germline ends came to 10 bases. CDR3 loop: CASSQIREATNEKLFF. The CDR3, as DNA: TGCGCCAGCAGTCAAATCCGGGAGGCAACTAATGAAAAACTGTTTTTT.

V gene TRBV19 combines with J gene TRBJ1-3, with 7 nucleotides matching TRBD1. The V segment lost 4 bases and the J segment 0 bases; nucleotides outside the gene matches: 0. Germline CDR1 LNHDA, CDR2 SQIVND (reference sequence). The CDR3 sequence is 14 residues long. CDR3 region: CASSRDSSGNTIYF. The CDR3, as DNA: TGTGCCAGTAGTAGGGACAGCTCTGGAAACACCATATATTTT.

V is TRBV7-9 and J is TRBJ2-1; tentatively, D is TRBD2 (6 bases). CDR3 size: 13 residues. Germline values: CDR1 SEHNR, CDR2 FQNEAQ (reference sequence). V was cut by 3 bases and J by 6 bases, with 9 bases left in between. CDR3 DNA sequence: TGTGCCAGCAGCTTTGGGACTTTCAATGAGCAGTTCTTC. Its protein is CASSFGTFNEQFF.

The chain uses TRBV18 and TRBJ1-3; D not certain. CDR1 and CDR2 from the germline V gene are KGHSH and LQKENI. The CDR3 spans 17 residues. V gave up 0 bases and J gave up 1 base, with 13 bases separating them. The CDR3 nucleotides read TGTGCCAGCTCACCACCGAAACAGCTTCATTCTGGAAACACCATATATTTT. It translates to CASSPPKQLHSGNTIYF.

The chain joins TRBV9 to TRBJ2-3; D is uncertain. Germline V gene data show CDR1 as SGDLS and CDR2 as YYNGEE. CDR3 length equals 14 residues. With 3 bases removed from V and 2 bases from J, the gap between germline ends came to 10 bases. As DNA, the CDR3 is TGTGCCAGCAGCGCTCTCTGGCCCACAGATACGCAGTATTTT. Translated: CASSALWPTDTQYF. Full variable domain (outside the CDR3, taken from reference TRBV9 and TRBJ2-3): DSGVTQTPKHLITATGQRVTLRCSPRSGDLSVYWYQQSLDQGLQFLIQYYNGEERAKGNILERFSAQQFPDLHSELNLSSLELGDSALYFCASSALWPTDTQYFGPGTRLTVL.

The CDR3, as DNA: TGTGCCAGCAGCCAAGATGTCCGCGATAACGAGCAGTACTTC. Translated, it gives CASSQDVRDNEQYF. The chain employs TRBV4-2 and TRBJ2-7; D remains unclear. From germline, CDR1 is LGHNA and CDR2 YNFKEQ. CDR3 length: 14 residues. V was shortened by 0 bases and J by 5 bases, with 11 bases between the two germline ends.

This rearrangement joins TRBV4-1 to TRBJ1-5; 7 nucleotides align to TRBD1. Germline CDR1 reads MGHRA; CDR2 reads YSYEKL. The CDR3 runs to 16 residues. Trimming cost V 1 base and J 5 bases; bases outside gene matches: 8. The CDR3 loop is CASSQVGAGGYQPQHF. DNA for the CDR3: TGCGCCAGCAGCCAAGTAGGGGCAGGGGGGTATCAGCCCCAGCATTTT.

This chain connects TRBV7-3 to TRBJ1-1; the D is unclear. Germline V gene lookup returns CDR1 SGHTA and CDR2 FQGTGA. The CDR3 covers 15 residues. The V and J ends lost 5 bases and 2 bases respectively, with 15 bases between them. The CDR3 DNA follows: TGTGCCAGCAGCGTATCCGGTGGAGGTAACACTGAAGCTTTCTTT. It specifies CASSVSGGGNTEAFF.

The rearrangement uses TRBV3-1 (or the pseudogene TRBV3-2) and TRBJ2-1, with 10 bases identical to TRBD2. Germline CDR1 LGHDT, CDR2 YNNKEL (reference sequence). This CDR3 region has 15 residues. After removal of 4 bases from V and 1 base from J, the junction contained 1 base not matched to a gene. For the CDR3, the DNA is TGTGCCAGCAGCCCTAGCGGGAGTTCCTACAATGAGCAGTTCTTC. Its protein product is CASSPSGSSYNEQFF.